A single sample gave rise to the 18 T cell receptor beta chains below, sequenced in a study of blood T cell repertoires in COVID-19. Assay: immunoSEQ multiplex PCR; the TCRdb copy retains only in-frame clones and omits some. The sample includes some 240,000 clones, over 70% of them seen just once. Source material: peripheral blood. The receptors come from a woman aged 65 to 85 with acute or convalescent COVID-19.

The chain couples TRBV6-5 to TRBJ2-5; perhaps TRBD1 as D (6 bases). The CDR3 has 13 amino acids. V was trimmed by 5 bases and J by 3 bases, leaving 10 bases between them. Germline-derived CDR1 and CDR2 are MNHEY and SVGAGI. The CDR3 loop reads CASSQGQKETQYF. The CDR3 region has the DNA TGTGCCAGCAGTCAGGGGCAGAAAGAGACCCAGTACTTC.

The gene calls are TRBV6-2 or TRBV6-3 and TRBJ2-5, with D maybe TRBD2 (7 bases). Per germline, CDR1 MNHEY and CDR2 SVGEGT. The CDR3 contains 14 residues. Trimming took off 2 bases at V and 5 bases at J, with 12 bases between the two ends. CDR3 DNA sequence: TGTGCCAGCAGTTACCGGGGGGCCTGGGAGACCCAGTACTTC. This encodes CASSYRGAWETQYF.

The gene calls are TRBV3-1 (or the pseudogene TRBV3-2) and TRBJ1-4; D gene ambiguous. Germline loops: CDR1 LGHDT, CDR2 YNNKEL (reference sequence). The CDR3 has 13 residues. V lost 0 bases to trimming and J lost 13 bases, with 12 bases between them. The CDR3 sequence is CASSQDGRSGLFF. CDR3 nucleotide sequence: TGTGCCAGCAGCCAAGATGGCCGGTCGGGACTGTTTTTT.

The chain is built from TRBV5-1 and TRBJ1-6; 7 bases are a match to TRBD1. V shed 0 bases and J 0 bases; nucleotides not matched to a gene: 6. Germline CDR1 reads SGHRS; CDR2 reads YFSETQ. This CDR3 comprises 18 residues. The CDR3 DNA sequence: TGCGCCAGCAGCTTGGGACAGGGAACAGGCTCCTATAATTCACCCCTCCACTTT. It yields the protein CASSLGQGTGSYNSPLHF. The complete variable domain, with remaining parts taken from reference TRBV5-1 and TRBJ1-6, reads KAGVTQTPRYLIKTRGQQVTLSCSPISGHRSVSWYQQTPGQGLQFLFEYFSETQRNKGNFPGRFSGRQFSNSRSEMNVSTLELGDSALYLCASSLGQGTGSYNSPLHFGNGTRLTVT.

Of note for this clone: An end of the junction does not agree with germline; a read error may underlie this. The chain links TRBV4-1 to TRBJ2-7, with D perhaps matching TRBD1 (6 bases). The CDR3 length is 16 residues. Germline loops: CDR1 MGHRA, CDR2 YSYEKL. The CDR3 coding sequence is TGCGCCAGCAGCCAAGATCATTTCTGGGGGCCCTACGGGCAGTACTTC. It translates to CASSQDHFWGPYGQYF.

V and J are TRBV5-1 and TRBJ1-1, with D possibly being TRBD1 (5 bases). The CDR3 has 14 amino acids. V lost 0 bases to trimming and J lost 5 bases, with 11 bases between them. The germline V gene encodes CDR1 SGHRS and CDR2 YFSETQ. This chain's CDR3 is CASSLAGQGTEAFF. The CDR3 DNA is TGCGCCAGCAGCTTGGCCGGGCAGGGAACTGAAGCTTTCTTT.

The rearrangement joins TRBV4-1 to TRBJ2-3, with 9 bases matching TRBD2. V lost 1 base, J lost 5 bases, and 7 bases stayed unmatched. Germline V gene lookup returns CDR1 MGHRA and CDR2 YSYEKL. This CDR3 spans 16 amino acids. CDR3 DNA: TGCGCCAGCAGCCAAGGTGGCGGGGGGGCCCAAGATACGCAGTATTTT. Amino acids: CASSQGGGGAQDTQYF.

This clone was counted only a few times. The J gene is TRBJ1-1, the V gene TRBV14; D gene uncertain. The germline V gene has CDR1 SGHDN and CDR2 FVKESK. Trimming removed 6 bases from V and 4 bases from J, with 12 bases in between. The CDR3 totals 13 residues. CDR3 sequence: CASRPLERTEAFF. The CDR3 region has the DNA TGTGCCAGCAGGCCACTAGAGCGCACTGAAGCTTTCTTT.

This clone has a handful of counts. The J gene is TRBJ2-1, the V gene TRBV4-1; TRBD1 aligns across 7 bases. J was trimmed by 3 bases and V by 0 bases; bases with no gene match: 8. The CDR3 loop spans 17 amino acids. CDR1 and CDR2 (germline): MGHRA, YSYEKL. The DNA of the CDR3 is TGCGCCAGCAGCCAAGATGATAAAGGGGGCAGCTACAATGAGCAGTTCTTC. Translation: CASSQDDKGGSYNEQFF.

V is TRBV7-2 and J is TRBJ1-6, with a tentative D call TRBD1 (5 bases). V lost 3 bases and J lost 2, with 11 bases in between. Germline V CDR1 and CDR2: SGHTA, FQGNSA. The CDR3 covers 16 residues. CDR3 nucleotide sequence: TGTGCCAGCAGCTTGGGCAGGGCCGCCTATAATTCACCCCTCCACTTT. The encoded protein is CASSLGRAAYNSPLHF. Supplemented by reference TRBV7-2 and TRBJ1-6, the full variable domain reads GAGVSQSPSNKVTEKGKDVELRCDPISGHTALYWYRQSLGQGLEFLIYFQGNSAPDKSGLPSDRFSAERTGGSVSTLTIQRTQQEDSAVYLCASSLGRAAYNSPLHFGNGTRLTVT.

J is TRBJ2-7 and V is TRBV2; D may be TRBD2 (5 bases). CDR1 and CDR2 (germline): SNHLY, FYNNEI. This CDR3 has 14 residues. V was shortened by 3 bases and J by 6 bases, with 15 bases between the two germline ends. In DNA, the CDR3 is TGTGCCAGCAGTGAGAGGGCCAGCTCGGGCGAGCAGTACTTC. Residues: CASSERASSGEQYF.

The rearrangement links TRBV9 to TRBJ1-1; 8 positions agree with TRBD1. CDR1 SGDLS and CDR2 YYNGEE come from the germline V gene. The CDR3 loop spans 14 amino acids. Germline trimming cut 0 bases from V and 6 bases from J; bases unmatched to any gene: 4. In nucleotides, the CDR3 is TGTGCCAGCAGCGTAGGGACAGGGAGCGCTGAAGCTTTCTTT. It specifies CASSVGTGSAEAFF.

This clone appeared once. The V gene is TRBV10-3, the J gene TRBJ2-3; D call uncertain. V dropped 9 bases and J dropped 4 bases, with 17 bases sitting between them. The CDR3 sequence is 14 residues long. Germline V CDR1 and CDR2: ENHRY, SYGVKD. CDR3 in amino acids: CAINRYERADTQYF. The CDR3 coding sequence is TGTGCCATAAATCGCTATGAACGGGCAGATACGCAGTATTTT.

In this sample, this clone turned up once. This chain links TRBV3-1 (or the pseudogene TRBV3-2) with TRBJ1-5; 7 nucleotides agree with TRBD1. This CDR3 is 23 amino acids long. Losses at the gene ends were 2 bases for V and 1 base for J; bases not matched to a gene: 26. Germline V gene lookup returns CDR1 LGHDT and CDR2 YNNKEL (reference sequence). The CDR3 DNA follows: TGTGCCAGCAGCCAAAAGACTCCCCTACTCCGAACCACAGGGGAGAGGAGCAATCAGCCCCAGCATTTT. It translates to CASSQKTPLLRTTGERSNQPQHF.

J is TRBJ2-7 and V is TRBV6-5, with D hard to call. CDR1 MNHEY and CDR2 SVGAGI come from the germline V gene. CDR3 length: 13 amino acids. Trimming pared 2 bases from V and 3 bases from J, leaving 8 bases between. The CDR3 protein is CASSYAPGYEQYV. In DNA, the CDR3 is TGTGCCAGCAGTTACGCACCGGGCTACGAGCAGTACGTC.

The V call is TRBV6-5, the J call TRBJ2-3; the D is unclear. The V gene's germline CDR1 is MNHEY and CDR2 SVGAGI. CDR3 length: 11 residues. Trimming removed 5 bases from V and 2 bases from J, with 2 bases in between. Here the CDR3 reads CASSHTDTQYF. The CDR3 region has the DNA TGTGCCAGCAGTCACACAGATACGCAGTATTTT.

The V and J genes are TRBV20-1 and TRBJ1-6, with D tentatively TRBD1 (5 bases). V was clipped by 3 bases and J by 12 bases, with 18 bases between them. Germline CDR1 reads DFQATT; CDR2 reads SNEGSKA (reference sequence). The CDR3 consists of 14 residues. The chain's CDR3 is CSASPYSRRGPLHF. CDR3 in DNA: TGCAGTGCTAGTCCTTATTCTCGAAGGGGACCCCTCCACTTT.

This clone turned up a few times. The V gene is TRBV2, the J gene TRBJ1-5; TRBD1 might be the D (6 bases). From germline, CDR1 is SNHLY and CDR2 FYNNEI. This CDR3 comprises 14 residues. The V end lost 6 bases, the J end lost 4 bases, and 13 bases lay between the germline ends. The CDR3 region has the DNA TGTGCCAGCAGGGAGAACCAGGGGAATCAGCCCCAGCATTTT. Translating it yields CASRENQGNQPQHF.